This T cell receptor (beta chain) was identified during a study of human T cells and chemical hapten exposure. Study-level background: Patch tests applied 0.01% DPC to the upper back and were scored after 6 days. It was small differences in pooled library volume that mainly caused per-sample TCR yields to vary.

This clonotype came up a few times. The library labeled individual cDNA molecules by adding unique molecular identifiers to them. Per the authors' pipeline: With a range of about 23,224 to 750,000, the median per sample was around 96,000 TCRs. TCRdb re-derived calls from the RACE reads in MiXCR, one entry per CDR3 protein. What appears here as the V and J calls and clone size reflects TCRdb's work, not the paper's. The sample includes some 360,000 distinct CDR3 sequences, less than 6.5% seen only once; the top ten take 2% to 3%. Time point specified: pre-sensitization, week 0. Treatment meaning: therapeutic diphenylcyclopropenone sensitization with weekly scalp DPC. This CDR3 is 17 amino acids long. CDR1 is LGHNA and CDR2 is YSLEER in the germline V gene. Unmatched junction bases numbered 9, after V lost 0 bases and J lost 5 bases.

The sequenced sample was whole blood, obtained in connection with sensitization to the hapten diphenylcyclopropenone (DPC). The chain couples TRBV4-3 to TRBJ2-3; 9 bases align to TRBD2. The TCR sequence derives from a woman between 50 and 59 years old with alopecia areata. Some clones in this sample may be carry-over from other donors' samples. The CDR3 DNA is TGCGCCAGCAGCCAAGATGCAGGCGGGAGGGCCGAAGATACGCAGTATTTT. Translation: CASSQDAGGRAEDTQYF.